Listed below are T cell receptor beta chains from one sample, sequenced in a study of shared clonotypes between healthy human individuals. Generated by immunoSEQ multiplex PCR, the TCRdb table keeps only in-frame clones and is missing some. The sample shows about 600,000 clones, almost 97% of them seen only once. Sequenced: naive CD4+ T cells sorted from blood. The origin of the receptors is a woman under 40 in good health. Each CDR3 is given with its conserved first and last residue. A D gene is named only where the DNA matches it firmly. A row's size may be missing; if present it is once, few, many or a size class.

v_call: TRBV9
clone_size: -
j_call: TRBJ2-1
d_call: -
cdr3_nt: TGTGCCAGCAGCGAAGTCAGGGACACCGATGCCGGCCGTTCCTACAATGAGCAGTTCTTC
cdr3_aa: CASSEVRDTDAGRSYNEQFF

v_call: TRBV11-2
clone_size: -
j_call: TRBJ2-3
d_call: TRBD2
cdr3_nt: TGTGCCAGCAGCTGGGGACTAGCGGTGGTGATAGATACGCAGTATTTT
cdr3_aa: CASSWGLAVVIDTQYF

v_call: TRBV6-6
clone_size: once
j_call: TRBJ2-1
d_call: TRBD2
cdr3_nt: TGTGCCAGCAGGCTAGCGGGTGGGGTGACATACAATGAGCAGTTCTTC
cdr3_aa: CASRLAGGVTYNEQFF

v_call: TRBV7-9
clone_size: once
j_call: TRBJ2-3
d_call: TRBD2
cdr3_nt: TGTGCCAGCAGCTTAGGGACTAGCGGGGCCCGCACAGATACGCAGTATTTT
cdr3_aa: CASSLGTSGARTDTQYF

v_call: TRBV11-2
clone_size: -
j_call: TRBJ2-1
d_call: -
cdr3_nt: TGTGCCAGCAGCTTCATCACTAGCTACAATGAGCAGTTCTTC
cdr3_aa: CASSFITSYNEQFF

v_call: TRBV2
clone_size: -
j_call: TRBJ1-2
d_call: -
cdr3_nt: TGTGCCAGCAGTGAGCCCAGGGGTTATGGCTACACCTTC
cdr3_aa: CASSEPRGYGYTF

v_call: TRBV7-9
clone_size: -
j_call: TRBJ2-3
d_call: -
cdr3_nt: TGTGCCAGCAGCACCGGGGACGGCACAGATACGCAGTATTTT
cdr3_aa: CASSTGDGTDTQYF

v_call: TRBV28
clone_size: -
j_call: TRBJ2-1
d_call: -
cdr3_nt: TGTGCCAGCAGTTTATCGGGGCAAGGGAGGAGGAATGAGCAGTTCTTC
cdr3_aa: CASSLSGQGRRNEQFF

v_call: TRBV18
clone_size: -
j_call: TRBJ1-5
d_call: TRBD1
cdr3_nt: TGTGCCAGCTCATCCGGGACAGGACTTAGCAATCAGCCCCAGCATTTT
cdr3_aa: CASSSGTGLSNQPQHF

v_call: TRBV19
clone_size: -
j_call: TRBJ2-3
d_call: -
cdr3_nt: TGTGCCAGTAGTAGACAATCCTTCACAGATACGCAGTATTTT
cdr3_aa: CASSRQSFTDTQYF

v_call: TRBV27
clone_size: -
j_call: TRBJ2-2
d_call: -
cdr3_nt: TGTGCCAGCAGTTTACGAGGTCCCGGGGAGCTGTTTTTT
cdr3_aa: CASSLRGPGELFF

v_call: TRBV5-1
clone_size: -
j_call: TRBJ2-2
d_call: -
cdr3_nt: TGCGCCAGCAGCTTGGACACGCTAGAAACCGGGGAGCTGTTTTTT
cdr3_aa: CASSLDTLETGELFF

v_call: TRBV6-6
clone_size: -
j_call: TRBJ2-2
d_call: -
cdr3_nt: TGTGCCAGCACCTGGGCGGGTACCGGGGAGCTGTTTTTT
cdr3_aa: CASTWAGTGELFF

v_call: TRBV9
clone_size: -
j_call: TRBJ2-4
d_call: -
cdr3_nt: TGTGCCAGCAGCCTCACACCCGGGTTAGCCAAAAACATTCAGTACTTC
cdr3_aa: CASSLTPGLAKNIQYF

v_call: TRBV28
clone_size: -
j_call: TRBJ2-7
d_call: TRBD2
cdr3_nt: TGTGCCAGCAGCGCCGGGGGGGCCGGACAGGGACGGACTAGCGGGAACTACGAGCAGTACTTC
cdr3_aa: CASSAGGAGQGRTSGNYEQYF

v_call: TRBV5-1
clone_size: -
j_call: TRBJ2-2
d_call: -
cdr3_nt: TGCGCCAGCAGCTTGTCCGCTGGGTACACCGGGGAGCTGTTTTTT
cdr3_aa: CASSLSAGYTGELFF

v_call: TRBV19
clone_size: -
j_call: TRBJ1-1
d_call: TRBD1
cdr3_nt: TGTGCCAGTAGTATACTCGGGACAGGGGTCACTGAAGCTTTCTTT
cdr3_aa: CASSILGTGVTEAFF

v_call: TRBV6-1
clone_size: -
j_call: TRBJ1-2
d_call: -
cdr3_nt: TGTGCCAGTAGCGGGGCGGCGCTTGGCTACACCTTC
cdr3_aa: CASSGAALGYTF

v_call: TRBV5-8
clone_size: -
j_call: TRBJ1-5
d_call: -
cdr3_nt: TGTGCCAGCAGCTTGGGGCTGCGGGGTCGGACCAATCAGCCCCAGCATTTT
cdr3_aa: CASSLGLRGRTNQPQHF

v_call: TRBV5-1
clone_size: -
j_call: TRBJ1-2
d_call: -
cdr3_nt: TGCGCCAGCAGCTTTACAGCGGATAACTATGGCTACACCTTC
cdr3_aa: CASSFTADNYGYTF

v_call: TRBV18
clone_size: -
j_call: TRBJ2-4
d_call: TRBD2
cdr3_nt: TGTGCCAGCTCACCAGGACTAGCGGGAGGGCTAGCCAAAAACATTCAGTACTTC
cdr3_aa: CASSPGLAGGLAKNIQYF

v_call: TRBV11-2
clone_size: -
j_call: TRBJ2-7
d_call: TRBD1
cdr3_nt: TGTGCCAGCAGCACAAGACAGGGGGGCTCCTACGAGCAGTACTTC
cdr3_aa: CASSTRQGGSYEQYF

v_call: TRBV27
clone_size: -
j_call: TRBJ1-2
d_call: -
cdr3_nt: TGTGCCAGCACTAGCGCTGCCGGCTACACCTTC
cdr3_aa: CASTSAAGYTF

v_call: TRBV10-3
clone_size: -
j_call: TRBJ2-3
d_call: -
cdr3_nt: TGTGCCATCAGTGAGTCAAGCAGGGGAACAGATACGCAGTATTTT
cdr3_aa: CAISESSRGTDTQYF

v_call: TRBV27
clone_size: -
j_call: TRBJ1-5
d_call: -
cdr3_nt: TGTGCCAGCAGTTCGAGCGTCGGACAGCCCCAGCATTTT
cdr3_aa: CASSSSVGQPQHF

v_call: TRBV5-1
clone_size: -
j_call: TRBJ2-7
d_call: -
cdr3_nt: TGCGCCAGCAGCTACACCACAGGGTGGTACGAGCAGTACTTC
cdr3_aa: CASSYTTGWYEQYF

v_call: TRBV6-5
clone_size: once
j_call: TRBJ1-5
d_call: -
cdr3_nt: TGTGCCAGCAGTTACTCGTCAGGGTCTCGTCAGCCCCAGCATTTT
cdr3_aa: CASSYSSGSRQPQHF

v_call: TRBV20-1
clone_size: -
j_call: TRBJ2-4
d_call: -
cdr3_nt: TGCAGTGCCCCAAGGGGAAACATTCAGTACTTC
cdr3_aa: CSAPRGNIQYF

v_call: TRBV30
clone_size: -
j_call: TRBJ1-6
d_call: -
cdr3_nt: TGTGCCTGGAGTGAGGGGACCTGGCCTTCACCCCTCCACTTT
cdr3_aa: CAWSEGTWPSPLHF

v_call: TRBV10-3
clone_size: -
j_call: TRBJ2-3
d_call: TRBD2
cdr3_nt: TGTGCCATCAGTGGCCGGGACTACACAGATACGCAGTATTTT
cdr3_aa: CAISGRDYTDTQYF

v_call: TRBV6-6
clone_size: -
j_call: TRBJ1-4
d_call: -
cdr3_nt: TGTGCCAGCAGCCGCGCGGGAGGGGGTAATGAAAAACTGTTTTTT
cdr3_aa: CASSRAGGGNEKLFF

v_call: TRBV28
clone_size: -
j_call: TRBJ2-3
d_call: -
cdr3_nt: TGTGCCAGCAGCGTTTTTGGGAGCCGGCGGGATACGCAGTATTTT
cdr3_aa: CASSVFGSRRDTQYF

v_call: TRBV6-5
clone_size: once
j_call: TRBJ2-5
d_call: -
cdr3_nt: TGTGCCAGCAGTATCATAAGGGGGATCCAAGAGACCCAGTACTTC
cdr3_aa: CASSIIRGIQETQYF